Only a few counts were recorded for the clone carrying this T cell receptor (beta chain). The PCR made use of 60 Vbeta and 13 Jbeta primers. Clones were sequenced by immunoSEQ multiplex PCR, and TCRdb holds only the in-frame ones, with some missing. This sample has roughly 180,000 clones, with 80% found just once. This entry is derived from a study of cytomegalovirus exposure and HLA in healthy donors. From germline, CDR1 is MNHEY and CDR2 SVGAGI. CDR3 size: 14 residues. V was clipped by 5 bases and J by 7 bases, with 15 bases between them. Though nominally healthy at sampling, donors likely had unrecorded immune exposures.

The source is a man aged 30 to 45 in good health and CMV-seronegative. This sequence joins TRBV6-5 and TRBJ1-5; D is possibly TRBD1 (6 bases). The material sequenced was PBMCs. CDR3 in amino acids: CASSDTGGGQPQHF. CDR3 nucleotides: TGTGCCAGCAGTGACACTGGGGGCGGGCAGCCCCAGCATTTT.